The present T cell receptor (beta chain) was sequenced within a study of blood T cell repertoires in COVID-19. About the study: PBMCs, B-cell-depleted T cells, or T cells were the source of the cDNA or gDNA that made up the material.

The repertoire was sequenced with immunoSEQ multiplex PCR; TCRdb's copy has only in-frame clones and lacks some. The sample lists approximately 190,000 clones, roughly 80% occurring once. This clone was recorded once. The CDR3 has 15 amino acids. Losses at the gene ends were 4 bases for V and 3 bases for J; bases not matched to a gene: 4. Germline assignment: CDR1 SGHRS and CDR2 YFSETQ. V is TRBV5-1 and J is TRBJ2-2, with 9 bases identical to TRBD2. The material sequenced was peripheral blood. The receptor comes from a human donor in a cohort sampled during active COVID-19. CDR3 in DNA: TGCGCCAGCAGCAGATTAGCGGGGGACACCGGGGAGCTGTTTTTT. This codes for CASSRLAGDTGELFF. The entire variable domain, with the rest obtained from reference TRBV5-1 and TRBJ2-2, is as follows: KAGVTQTPRYLIKTRGQQVTLSCSPISGHRSVSWYQQTPGQGLQFLFEYFSETQRNKGNFPGRFSGRQFSNSRSEMNVSTLELGDSALYLCASSRLAGDTGELFFGEGSRLTVL.